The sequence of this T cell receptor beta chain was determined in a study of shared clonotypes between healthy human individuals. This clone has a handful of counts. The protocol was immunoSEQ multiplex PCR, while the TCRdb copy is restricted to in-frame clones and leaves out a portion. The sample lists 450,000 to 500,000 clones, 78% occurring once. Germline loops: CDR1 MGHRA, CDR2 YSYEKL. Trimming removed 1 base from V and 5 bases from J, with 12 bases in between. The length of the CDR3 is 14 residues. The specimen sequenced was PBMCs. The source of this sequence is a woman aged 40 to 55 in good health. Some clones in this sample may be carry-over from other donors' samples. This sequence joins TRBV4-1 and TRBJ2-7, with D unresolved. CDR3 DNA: TGCGCCAGCAGCCAAGGTTTTAAGAGTGACGAGCAGTACTTC. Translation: CASSQGFKSDEQYF.